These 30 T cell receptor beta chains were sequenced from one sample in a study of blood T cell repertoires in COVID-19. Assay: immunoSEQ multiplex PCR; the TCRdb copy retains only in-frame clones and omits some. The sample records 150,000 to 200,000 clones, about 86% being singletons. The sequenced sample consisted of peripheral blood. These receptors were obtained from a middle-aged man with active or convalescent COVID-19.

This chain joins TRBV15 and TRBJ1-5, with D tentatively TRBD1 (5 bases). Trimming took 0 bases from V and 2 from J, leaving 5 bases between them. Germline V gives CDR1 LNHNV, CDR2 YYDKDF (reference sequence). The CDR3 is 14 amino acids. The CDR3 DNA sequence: TGTGCCACCAGCAGAGACAGGGGCAATCAGCCCCAGCATTTT. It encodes CATSRDRGNQPQHF.

Here the CDR3 DNA reads TGTGCCAGCAGGGGAGGATACTCCAATGAAAAACTGTTTTTT. This gives the protein CASRGGYSNEKLFF. V is TRBV2 and J is TRBJ1-4, with unresolved D. The germline gives CDR1 SNHLY, CDR2 FYNNEI. Trimming pared 6 bases from V and 5 bases from J, leaving 13 bases between. This CDR3 region has 14 residues.

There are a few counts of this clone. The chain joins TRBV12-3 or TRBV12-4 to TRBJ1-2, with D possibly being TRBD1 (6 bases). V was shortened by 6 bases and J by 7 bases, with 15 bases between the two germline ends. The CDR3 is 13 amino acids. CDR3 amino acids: CASRGDRIFGYTF. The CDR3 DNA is TGTGCCAGCAGGGGTGACAGGATTTTTGGCTACACCTTC.

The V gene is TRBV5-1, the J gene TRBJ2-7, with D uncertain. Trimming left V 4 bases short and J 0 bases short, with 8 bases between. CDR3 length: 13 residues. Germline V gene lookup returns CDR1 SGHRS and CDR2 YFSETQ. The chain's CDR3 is CASSRDNSYEQYF. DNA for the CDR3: TGCGCCAGCAGCCGAGACAACTCCTACGAGCAGTACTTC. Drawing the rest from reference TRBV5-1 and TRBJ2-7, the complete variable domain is KAGVTQTPRYLIKTRGQQVTLSCSPISGHRSVSWYQQTPGQGLQFLFEYFSETQRNKGNFPGRFSGRQFSNSRSEMNVSTLELGDSALYLCASSRDNSYEQYFGPGTRLTVT.

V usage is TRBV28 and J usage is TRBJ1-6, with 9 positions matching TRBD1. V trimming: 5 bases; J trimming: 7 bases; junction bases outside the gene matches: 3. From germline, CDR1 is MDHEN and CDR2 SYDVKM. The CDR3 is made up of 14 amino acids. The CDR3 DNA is TGTGCCAGCAGTCTTGGACAGGGGAATTCACCCCTCCACTTT. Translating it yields CASSLGQGNSPLHF.

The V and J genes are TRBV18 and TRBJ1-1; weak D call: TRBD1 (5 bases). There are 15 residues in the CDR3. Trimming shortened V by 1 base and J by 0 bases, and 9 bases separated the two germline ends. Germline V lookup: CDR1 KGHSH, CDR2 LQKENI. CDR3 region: CASSPLQGMNTEAFF. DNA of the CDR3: TGTGCCAGCTCACCACTCCAGGGTATGAACACTGAAGCTTTCTTT.

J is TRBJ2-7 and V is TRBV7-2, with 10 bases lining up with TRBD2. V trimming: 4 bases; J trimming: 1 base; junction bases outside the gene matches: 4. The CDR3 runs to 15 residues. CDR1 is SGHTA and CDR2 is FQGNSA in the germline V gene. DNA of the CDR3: TGTGCCAGCAGCTCGACTAGCGGGCCATCCTACGAGCAGTACTTC. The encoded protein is CASSSTSGPSYEQYF.

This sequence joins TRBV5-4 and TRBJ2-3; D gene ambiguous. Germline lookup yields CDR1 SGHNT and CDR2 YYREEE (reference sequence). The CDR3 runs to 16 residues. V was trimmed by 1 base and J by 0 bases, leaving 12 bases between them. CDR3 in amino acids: CASSLITYISTDTQYF. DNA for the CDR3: TGTGCCAGCAGCTTGATAACCTATATTAGCACAGATACGCAGTATTTT.

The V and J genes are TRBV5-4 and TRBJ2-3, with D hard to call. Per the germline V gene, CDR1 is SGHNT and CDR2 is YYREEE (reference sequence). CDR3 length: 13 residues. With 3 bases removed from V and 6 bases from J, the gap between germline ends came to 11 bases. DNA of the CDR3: TGTGCCAGCAGCTCCCCTCAGAGGGATACGCAGTATTTT. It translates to CASSSPQRDTQYF.

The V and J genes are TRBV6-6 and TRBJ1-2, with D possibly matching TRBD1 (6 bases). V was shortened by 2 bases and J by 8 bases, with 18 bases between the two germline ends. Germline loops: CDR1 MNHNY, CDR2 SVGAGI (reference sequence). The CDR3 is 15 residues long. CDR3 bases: TGTGCCAGCAGTTACAAGGGACAACAGGAAAGGGGCTACACCTTC. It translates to CASSYKGQQERGYTF.

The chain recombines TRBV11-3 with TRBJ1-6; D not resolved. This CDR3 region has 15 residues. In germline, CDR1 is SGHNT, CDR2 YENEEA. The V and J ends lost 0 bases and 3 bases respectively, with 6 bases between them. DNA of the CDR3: TGTGCCAGCAGCTTAGATGGGAGCTATAATTCACCCCTCCACTTT. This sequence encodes CASSLDGSYNSPLHF.

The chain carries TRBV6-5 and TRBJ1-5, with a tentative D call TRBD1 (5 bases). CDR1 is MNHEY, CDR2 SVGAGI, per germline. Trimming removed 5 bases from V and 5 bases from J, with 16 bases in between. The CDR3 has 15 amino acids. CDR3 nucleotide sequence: TGTGCCAGCAGTCGCGGGCCCGGGGGGGATCAGCCCCAGCATTTT. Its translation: CASSRGPGGDQPQHF.

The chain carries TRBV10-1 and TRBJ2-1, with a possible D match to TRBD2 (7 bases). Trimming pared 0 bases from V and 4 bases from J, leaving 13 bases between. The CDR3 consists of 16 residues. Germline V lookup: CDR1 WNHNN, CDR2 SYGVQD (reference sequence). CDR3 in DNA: TGCGCCAGCAGTGAGTCCCGGGGGGCAGGTTACAATGAGCAGTTCTTC. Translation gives CASSESRGAGYNEQFF.

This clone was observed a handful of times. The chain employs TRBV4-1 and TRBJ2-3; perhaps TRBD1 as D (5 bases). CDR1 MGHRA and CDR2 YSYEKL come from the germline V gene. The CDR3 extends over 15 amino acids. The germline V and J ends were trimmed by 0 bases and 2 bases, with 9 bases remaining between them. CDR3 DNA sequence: TGCGCCAGCAGCCAAGAATGGGGCAACACAGATACGCAGTATTTT. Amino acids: CASSQEWGNTDTQYF.

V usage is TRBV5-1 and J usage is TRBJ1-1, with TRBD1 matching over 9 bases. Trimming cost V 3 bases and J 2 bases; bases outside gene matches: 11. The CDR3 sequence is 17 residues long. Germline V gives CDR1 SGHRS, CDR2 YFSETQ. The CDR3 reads CASSSGQGRVLNTEAFF. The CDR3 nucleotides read TGCGCCAGCAGCTCAGGACAGGGGCGGGTACTTAACACTGAAGCTTTCTTT.

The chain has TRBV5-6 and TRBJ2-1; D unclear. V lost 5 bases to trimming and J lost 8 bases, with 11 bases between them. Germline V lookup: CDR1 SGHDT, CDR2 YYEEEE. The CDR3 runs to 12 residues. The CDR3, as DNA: TGTGCCAGCAGGTATAACTCGGATGAGCAGTTCTTC. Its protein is CASRYNSDEQFF.

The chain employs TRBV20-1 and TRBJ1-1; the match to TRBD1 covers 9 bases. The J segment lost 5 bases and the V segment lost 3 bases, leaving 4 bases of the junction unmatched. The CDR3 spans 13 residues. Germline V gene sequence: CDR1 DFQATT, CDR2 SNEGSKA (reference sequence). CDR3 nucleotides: TGCAGTGCTAGTCACAGGGGGCGAACTGAAGCTTTCTTT. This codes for CSASHRGRTEAFF.

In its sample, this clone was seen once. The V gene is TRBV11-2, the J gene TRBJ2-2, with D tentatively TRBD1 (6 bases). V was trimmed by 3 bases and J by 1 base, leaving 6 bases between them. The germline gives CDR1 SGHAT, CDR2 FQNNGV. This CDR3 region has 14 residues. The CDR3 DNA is TGTGCCAGCAGCTTGGACAGGAACACCGGGGAGCTGTTTTTT. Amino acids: CASSLDRNTGELFF.

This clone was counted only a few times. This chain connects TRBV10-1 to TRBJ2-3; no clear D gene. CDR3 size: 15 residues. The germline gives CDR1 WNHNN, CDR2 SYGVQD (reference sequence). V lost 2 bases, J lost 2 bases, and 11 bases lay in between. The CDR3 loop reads CASSEASEATDTQYF. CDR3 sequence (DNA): TGCGCCAGCAGTGAGGCGTCTGAGGCCACAGATACGCAGTATTTT.

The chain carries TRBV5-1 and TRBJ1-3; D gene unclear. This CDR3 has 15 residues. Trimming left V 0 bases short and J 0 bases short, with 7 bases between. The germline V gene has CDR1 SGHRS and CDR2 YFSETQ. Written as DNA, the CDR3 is TGCGCCAGCAGCTTGGACACCAGCTCTGGAAACACCATATATTTT. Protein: CASSLDTSSGNTIYF.

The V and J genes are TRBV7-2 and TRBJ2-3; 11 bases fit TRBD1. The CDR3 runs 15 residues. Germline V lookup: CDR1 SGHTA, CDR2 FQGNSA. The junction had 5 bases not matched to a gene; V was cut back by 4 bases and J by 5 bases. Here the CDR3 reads CASSYRTGGIDTQYF. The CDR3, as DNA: TGTGCCAGCAGCTATCGGACAGGGGGCATAGATACGCAGTATTTT.

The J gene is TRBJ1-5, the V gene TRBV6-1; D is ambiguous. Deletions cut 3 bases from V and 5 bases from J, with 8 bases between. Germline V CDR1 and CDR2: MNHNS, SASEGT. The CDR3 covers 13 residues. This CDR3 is CASSDFPDQPQHF. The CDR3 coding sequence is TGTGCCAGCAGTGATTTCCCGGATCAGCCCCAGCATTTT.

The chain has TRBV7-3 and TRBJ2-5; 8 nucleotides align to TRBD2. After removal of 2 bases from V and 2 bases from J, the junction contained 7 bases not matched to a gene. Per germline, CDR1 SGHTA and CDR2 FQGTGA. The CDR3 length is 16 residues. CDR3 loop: CASSLYGGDIQETQYF. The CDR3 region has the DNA TGTGCCAGCAGCTTATACGGGGGGGACATACAAGAGACCCAGTACTTC.

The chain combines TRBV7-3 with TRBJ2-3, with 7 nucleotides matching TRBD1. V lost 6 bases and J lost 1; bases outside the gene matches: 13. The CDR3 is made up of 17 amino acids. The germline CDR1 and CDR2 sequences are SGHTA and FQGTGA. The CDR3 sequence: CASSQKLGQGGTDTQYF. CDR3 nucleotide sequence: TGTGCCAGCAGTCAGAAACTGGGGCAGGGGGGCACAGATACGCAGTATTTT.

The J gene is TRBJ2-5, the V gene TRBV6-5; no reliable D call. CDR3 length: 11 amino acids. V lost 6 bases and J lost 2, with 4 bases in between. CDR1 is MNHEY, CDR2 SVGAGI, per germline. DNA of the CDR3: TGTGCCAGCAGAGCTCAAGAGACCCAGTACTTC. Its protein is CASRAQETQYF.

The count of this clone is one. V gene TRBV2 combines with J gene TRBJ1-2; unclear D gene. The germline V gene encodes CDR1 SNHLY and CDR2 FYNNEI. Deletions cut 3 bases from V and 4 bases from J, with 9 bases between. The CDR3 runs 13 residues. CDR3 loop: CASSDGWSYGYTF. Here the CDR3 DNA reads TGTGCCAGCAGTGACGGGTGGAGCTATGGCTACACCTTC.

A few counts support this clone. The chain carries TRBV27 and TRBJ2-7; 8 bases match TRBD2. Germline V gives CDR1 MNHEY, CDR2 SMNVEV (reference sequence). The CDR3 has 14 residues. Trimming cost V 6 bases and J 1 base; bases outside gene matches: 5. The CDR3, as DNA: TGTGCCAGCAGCCCCGCGGGGGGATCCTACGAGCAGTACTTC. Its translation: CASSPAGGSYEQYF.

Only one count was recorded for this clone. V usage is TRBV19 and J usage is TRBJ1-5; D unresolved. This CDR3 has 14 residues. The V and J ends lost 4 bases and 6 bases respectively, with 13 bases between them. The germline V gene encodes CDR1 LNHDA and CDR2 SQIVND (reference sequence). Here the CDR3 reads CASSRITGGQPQHF. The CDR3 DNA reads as TGTGCCAGTAGTAGAATTACCGGAGGTCAGCCCCAGCATTTT.

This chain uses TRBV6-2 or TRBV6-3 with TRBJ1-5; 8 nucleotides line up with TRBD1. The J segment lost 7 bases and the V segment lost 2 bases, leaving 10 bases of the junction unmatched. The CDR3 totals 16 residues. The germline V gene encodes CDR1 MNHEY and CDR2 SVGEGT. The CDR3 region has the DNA TGTGCCAGCAGTTACATTCAGGGGGCACAGAGACAGCCCCAGCATTTT. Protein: CASSYIQGAQRQPQHF.

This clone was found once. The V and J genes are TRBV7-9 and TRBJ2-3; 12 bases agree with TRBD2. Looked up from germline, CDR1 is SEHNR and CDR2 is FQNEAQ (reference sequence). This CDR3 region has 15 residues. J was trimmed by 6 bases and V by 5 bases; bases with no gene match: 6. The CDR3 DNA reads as TGTGCCAGCAGCGCTCTAGCGGGAGGGTCCGATACGCAGTATTTT. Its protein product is CASSALAGGSDTQYF.